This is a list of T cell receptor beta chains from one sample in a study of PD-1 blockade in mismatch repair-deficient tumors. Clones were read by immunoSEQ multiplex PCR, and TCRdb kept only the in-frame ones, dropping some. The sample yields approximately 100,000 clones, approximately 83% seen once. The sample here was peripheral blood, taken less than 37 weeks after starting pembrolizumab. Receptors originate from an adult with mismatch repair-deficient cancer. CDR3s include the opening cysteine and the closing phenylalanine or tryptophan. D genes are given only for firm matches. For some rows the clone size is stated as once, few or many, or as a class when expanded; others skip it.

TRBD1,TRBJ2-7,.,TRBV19,TGTGCCAGTAGCCCCGGGACAGGGGGTTACGAGCAGTACTTC,CASSPGTGGYEQYF
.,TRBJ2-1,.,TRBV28,TGTGCCAGCAGTCCGGTGGGCAGGGGAGACTACAATGAGCAGTTCTTC,CASSPVGRGDYNEQFF
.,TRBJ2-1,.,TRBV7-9,TGTGCCAGCAGCTTAGAAGCGACAGGTTCCTACAATGAGCAGTTCTTC,CASSLEATGSYNEQFF
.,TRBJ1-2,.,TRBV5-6,TGTGCCAGCAGCTTGTTCCCCCCATCTAACTATGGCTACACCTTC,CASSLFPPSNYGYTF
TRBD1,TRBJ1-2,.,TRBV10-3,TGTGCCATCAGTGGGGACAGGGGGCTGCCCTATGGCTACACCTTC,CAISGDRGLPYGYTF
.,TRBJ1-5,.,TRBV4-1,TGCGCCAGCAGCCAAGTCCCGGATAGCAATCAGCCCCAGCATTTT,CASSQVPDSNQPQHF
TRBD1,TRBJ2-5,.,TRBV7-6,TGTGCCAGCAGCTTAGCTGAAAGGGGGCACCAAGAGACCCAGTACTTC,CASSLAERGHQETQYF
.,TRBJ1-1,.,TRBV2,TGTGCCAGCAGTGTCGGGGTAACTGAAGCTTTCTTT,CASSVGVTEAFF
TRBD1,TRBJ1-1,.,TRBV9,TGTGCCAGCAGCCCGTGGGACAGGGGGAACACTGAAGCTTTCTTT,CASSPWDRGNTEAFF
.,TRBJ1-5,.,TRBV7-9,TGTGCCAGCAGTGACTGGGGGGTGGATCAGCCCCAGCATTTT,CASSDWGVDQPQHF
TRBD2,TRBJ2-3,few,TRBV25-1,TGTGCCAGCAGCCCCCCACTAGCGGGTGGAGGAGATACGCAGTATTTT,CASSPPLAGGGDTQYF
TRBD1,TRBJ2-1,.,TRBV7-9,TGTGCCAGCAGCTTAAGTGTAGGGACAGGGAGATATGAGCAGTTCTTC,CASSLSVGTGRYEQFF
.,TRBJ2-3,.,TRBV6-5,TGTGCCAGCAGCCGACAGGCCCTGAGCACAGATACGCAGTATTTT,CASSRQALSTDTQYF
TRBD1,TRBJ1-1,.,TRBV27,TGTGCCAGCAGTAAAGAAACAGGGGGGTCGAACACTGAAGCTTTCTTT,CASSKETGGSNTEAFF
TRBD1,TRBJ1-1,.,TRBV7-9,TGTGCCAGCAGCTCAGGGACAGGATGGAACACTGAAGCTTTCTTT,CASSSGTGWNTEAFF
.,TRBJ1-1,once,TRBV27,TGTGCCAGCAGTTTGGGGAGGGGGAACACTGAAGCTTTCTTT,CASSLGRGNTEAFF
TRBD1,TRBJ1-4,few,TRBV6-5,TGTGCCAGCAGTTACCGGACAGGGGGACAAAAACTGTTTTTT,CASSYRTGGQKLFF
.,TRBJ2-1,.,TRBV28,TGTGCCAGCAGTTTAGGCCTGGGGGGTTATATCGATGAGCAGTTCTTC,CASSLGLGGYIDEQFF
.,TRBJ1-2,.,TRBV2,TGTGCCAGCAGTGAATCGGGGCAGAATTTGGGCTACACCTTC,CASSESGQNLGYTF
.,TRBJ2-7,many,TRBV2,TGTGCCAGCCTTAGTTTGACCCCGGGGGAAACTACTTACGAGCAGTACTTC,CASLSLTPGETTYEQYF
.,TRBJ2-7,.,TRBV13,TGTGCCAGCAGCCAAGATCGCACCCCCGGGGCTTTAGCAACCTACGAGCAGTACTTC,CASSQDRTPGALATYEQYF
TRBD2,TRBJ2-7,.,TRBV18,TGTGCCAGCTCACCGGGGACTAGCGGGACTTCCTACGAGCAGTACTTC,CASSPGTSGTSYEQYF
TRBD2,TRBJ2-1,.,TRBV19,TGTGCCAGTAGTCCCCTGACAGGAGAAGTCCTAGCGGGAGACAATGAGCAGTTCTTC,CASSPLTGEVLAGDNEQFF
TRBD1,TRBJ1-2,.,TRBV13,TGTGCCAGCAGCTTACGGGACAGGGAGATCTACTATGGCTACACCTTC,CASSLRDREIYYGYTF
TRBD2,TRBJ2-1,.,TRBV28,TGTGCCAGCAAAAAGACGGGACTAGCGGGGGCCTACAATGAGCAGTTCTTC,CASKKTGLAGAYNEQFF
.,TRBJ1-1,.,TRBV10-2,TGCGCCAGCAGTGAGTCGAGTGTAACTGAAGCTTTCTTT,CASSESSVTEAFF
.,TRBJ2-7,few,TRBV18,TGTGCCAGCTCACCAAAGGGCGAGCAGTACTTC,CASSPKGEQYF
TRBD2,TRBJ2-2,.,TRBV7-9,TGTGCCAGCAGCTTAATAGGACTAGCGTTCACCGGGGAGCTGTTTTTT,CASSLIGLAFTGELFF
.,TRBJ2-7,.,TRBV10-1,TGCGCCAGCAGTGGAAAAAGGACCATAGGCTACGAGCAGTACTTC,CASSGKRTIGYEQYF
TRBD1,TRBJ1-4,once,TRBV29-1,TGCAGCGTCAAACTCGGGCAGGGGGGTGAAAAACTGTTTTTT,CSVKLGQGGEKLFF
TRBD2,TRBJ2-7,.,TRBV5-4,TGTGCCAGCAGCTTGGAGCTAGCGGGGCCCTACGAGCAGTACTTC,CASSLELAGPYEQYF